This is a list of T cell receptor beta chains from one sample in a study of T cell repertoires in cytomegalovirus infection. Each CDR3 protein gets one entry after TCRdb re-called the reads with MiXCR. Among 350,000 to 500,000 distinct CDR3 sequences listed, approximately 31% were seen once. Material: PBMCs. These receptors were obtained from a human donor in good health (CMV status not recorded). Some clones in this sample may be carry-over from other donors' samples. Both conserved end residues are part of each CDR3. A D gene is named only where the DNA matches it firmly. The size entry is marked missing in some rows and otherwise reads once, few, many or a size class.

CDR3 protein: CASSPTGASYEQYF
CDR3 DNA: TGCGCCAGCAGCCCCACAGGGGCGAGCTACGAGCAGTACTTC
J gene: TRBJ2-7
V gene: TRBV4-1
clone size: .
D gene: TRBD1

CDR3 protein: CASSRRTGGSGELFF
CDR3 DNA: TGTGCCAGCAGTCGGAGGACAGGGGGCTCCGGGGAGCTGTTTTTT
J gene: TRBJ2-2
V gene: TRBV6-2/TRBV6-3
clone size: .
D gene: TRBD1

CDR3 protein: CASIQSRTGNTGELFF
CDR3 DNA: TGTGCCAGCATCCAAAGCAGGACAGGGAACACCGGGGAGCTGTTTTTT
J gene: TRBJ2-2
V gene: TRBV12-3/TRBV12-4
clone size: few
D gene: TRBD1

CDR3 protein: CASRKGNQPQHF
CDR3 DNA: TGTGCCAGCAGAAAGGGTAATCAGCCCCAGCATTTT
J gene: TRBJ1-5
V gene: TRBV6-5
clone size: few
D gene: .

CDR3 protein: CASSQITRVLSSYEQYF
CDR3 DNA: TGTGCCAGCAGCCAAATCACCCGAGTGCTGAGCTCCTACGAGCAGTACTTC
J gene: TRBJ2-7
V gene: TRBV28
clone size: .
D gene: .

CDR3 protein: CASSFKTGATGNEQFF
CDR3 DNA: TGTGCCAGCAGCTTCAAGACAGGGGCTACCGGCAATGAGCAGTTCTTC
J gene: TRBJ2-1
V gene: TRBV11-2
clone size: few
D gene: TRBD1

CDR3 protein: CASSQETAWDGYTF
CDR3 DNA: TGCGCCAGCAGCCAAGAGACAGCGTGGGATGGCTACACCTTC
J gene: TRBJ1-2
V gene: TRBV4-3
clone size: few
D gene: .

CDR3 protein: CASCLRQGWGQPQHF
CDR3 DNA: TGTGCCAGCTGCTTACGGCAGGGATGGGGTCAGCCCCAGCATTTT
J gene: TRBJ1-5
V gene: TRBV7-2
clone size: .
D gene: .

CDR3 protein: CASTKTGVSYTEAFF
CDR3 DNA: TGTGCCAGCACCAAGACAGGGGTCTCTTACACTGAAGCTTTCTTT
J gene: TRBJ1-1
V gene: TRBV6-5
clone size: .
D gene: TRBD1

CDR3 protein: CSARATKPNYGYTF
CDR3 DNA: TGCAGTGCTAGAGCAACGAAACCTAACTATGGCTACACCTTC
J gene: TRBJ1-2
V gene: TRBV20-1
clone size: few
D gene: .

CDR3 protein: CATSDPTVNGELFF
CDR3 DNA: TGTGCCACCAGTGATCCTACAGTAAACGGGGAGCTGTTTTTT
J gene: TRBJ2-2
V gene: TRBV24-1
clone size: few
D gene: .

CDR3 protein: CASVPRDSTSYEQYF
CDR3 DNA: TGTGCCAGCGTCCCCCGGGACAGCACATCCTACGAGCAGTACTTC
J gene: TRBJ2-7
V gene: TRBV2
clone size: few
D gene: TRBD1

CDR3 protein: CAAGEGRGYTF
CDR3 DNA: TGTGCCGCAGGGGAGGGCAGGGGCTACACCTTC
J gene: TRBJ1-2
V gene: TRBV7-9
clone size: .
D gene: .

CDR3 protein: CSVEDPGNQPQHF
CDR3 DNA: TGCAGCGTTGAAGATCCAGGCAATCAGCCCCAGCATTTT
J gene: TRBJ1-5
V gene: TRBV29-1
clone size: many
D gene: .

CDR3 protein: CASSIWRVFGTEAFF
CDR3 DNA: TGTGCCAGTAGTATATGGAGGGTTTTTGGCACTGAAGCTTTCTTT
J gene: TRBJ1-1
V gene: TRBV19
clone size: many
D gene: .

CDR3 protein: CASSFIPHEQFF
CDR3 DNA: TGTGCCAGCAGCTTCATCCCGCATGAGCAGTTCTTC
J gene: TRBJ2-1
V gene: TRBV5-4
clone size: few
D gene: .

CDR3 protein: CASSLSATNEKLFF
CDR3 DNA: TGTGCCAGCAGCTTATCGGCAACTAATGAAAAACTGTTTTTT
J gene: TRBJ1-4
V gene: TRBV7-2
clone size: many
D gene: .

CDR3 protein: CGVAGGLGPLQETQYF
CDR3 DNA: TGTGGGGTAGCGGGGGGCCTAGGGCCGCTACAAGAGACCCAGTACTTC
J gene: TRBJ2-5
V gene: TRBV6-1
clone size: .
D gene: TRBD2

CDR3 protein: CASSYPLGKTEAFF
CDR3 DNA: TGTGCCAGCAGTTACCCGCTCGGGAAGACTGAAGCTTTCTTT
J gene: TRBJ1-1
V gene: TRBV6-2/TRBV6-3
clone size: few
D gene: .

CDR3 protein: CASRDRVDTEAFF
CDR3 DNA: TGTGCCAGCAGGGACAGGGTGGACACTGAAGCTTTCTTT
J gene: TRBJ1-1
V gene: TRBV7-2
clone size: many
D gene: TRBD1

CDR3 protein: CSAEGSGGPREQFF
CDR3 DNA: TGCAGTGCCGAAGGCAGCGGGGGGCCTAGAGAGCAGTTCTTC
J gene: TRBJ2-1
V gene: TRBV20-1
clone size: once
D gene: TRBD2

CDR3 protein: CASGQGLDYGYTF
CDR3 DNA: TGTGCCAGCGGTCAGGGACTGGACTATGGCTACACCTTC
J gene: TRBJ1-2
V gene: TRBV7-8
clone size: many
D gene: .

CDR3 protein: CSARQEYNSPLHF
CDR3 DNA: TGCAGTGCTCGACAGGAATATAATTCACCCCTCCACTTT
J gene: TRBJ1-6
V gene: TRBV20-1
clone size: .
D gene: .

CDR3 protein: CASSNRGGGQETQYF
CDR3 DNA: TGTGCCAGCAGCAATCGGGGGGGCGGCCAAGAGACCCAGTACTTC
J gene: TRBJ2-5
V gene: TRBV7-2
clone size: many
D gene: TRBD2

CDR3 protein: CASSESTYLYEQYF
CDR3 DNA: TGTGCCAGCAGTGAAAGCACTTACCTCTACGAGCAGTACTTC
J gene: TRBJ2-7
V gene: TRBV2
clone size: .
D gene: .

CDR3 protein: CASSFSGAGNQPQHF
CDR3 DNA: TGTGCCAGCAGTTTTTCAGGGGCGGGCAATCAGCCCCAGCATTTT
J gene: TRBJ1-5
V gene: TRBV12-3/TRBV12-4
clone size: .
D gene: .

CDR3 protein: CASRYIKAGTGNYGYTF
CDR3 DNA: TGTGCCAGTCGTTACATAAAAGCCGGGACAGGGAACTATGGCTACACCTTC
J gene: TRBJ1-2
V gene: TRBV19
clone size: .
D gene: TRBD1

CDR3 protein: CASGRSSSTDTQYF
CDR3 DNA: TGCGCCAGTGGCCGGTCCTCTAGCACAGATACGCAGTATTTT
J gene: TRBJ2-3
V gene: TRBV5-1
clone size: .
D gene: .

CDR3 protein: CASTQGMNTEAFF
CDR3 DNA: TGTGCCAGCACCCAGGGGATGAACACTGAAGCTTTCTTT
J gene: TRBJ1-1
V gene: TRBV7-9
clone size: many
D gene: .

CDR3 protein: CASSHPRGQLNQPQHF
CDR3 DNA: TGCGCCAGCAGCCACCCCCGGGGACAGTTAAATCAGCCCCAGCATTTT
J gene: TRBJ1-5
V gene: TRBV4-1
clone size: few
D gene: TRBD1

CDR3 protein: CASSLGLRDPAAGEQYF
CDR3 DNA: TGTGCCAGCAGCTTAGGCCTCCGGGACCCTGCAGCTGGGGAGCAGTACTTC
J gene: TRBJ2-7
V gene: TRBV13
clone size: .
D gene: .

CDR3 protein: CASSTRQTLAKNIQYF
CDR3 DNA: TGTGCCAGCAGCACCCGACAGACTTTAGCCAAAAACATTCAGTACTTC
J gene: TRBJ2-4
V gene: TRBV7-8
clone size: few
D gene: .

CDR3 protein: CAALVGATLSTEAFF
CDR3 DNA: TGTGCCGCCCTGGTTGGGGCGACCCTTAGCACTGAAGCTTTCTTT
J gene: TRBJ1-1
V gene: TRBV24-1
clone size: .
D gene: .

CDR3 protein: CSARAGPGENYEQYF
CDR3 DNA: TGCAGTGCTAGGGCCGGGCCGGGTGAAAACTACGAGCAGTACTTC
J gene: TRBJ2-7
V gene: TRBV20-1
clone size: .
D gene: .

CDR3 protein: CASSKPGQARLNTEAFF
CDR3 DNA: TGTGCCAGCAGTAAACCGGGACAGGCACGATTGAACACTGAAGCTTTCTTT
J gene: TRBJ1-1
V gene: TRBV6-1
clone size: many
D gene: TRBD1

CDR3 protein: CATSEPPSETQYF
CDR3 DNA: TGTGCCACCAGTGAACCTCCTTCAGAGACCCAGTACTTC
J gene: TRBJ2-5
V gene: TRBV24-1
clone size: .
D gene: .

CDR3 protein: CASSQSRLNTEAFF
CDR3 DNA: TGTGCCAGCAGCCAATCCAGGTTGAACACTGAAGCTTTCTTT
J gene: TRBJ1-1
V gene: TRBV3-1
clone size: .
D gene: .

CDR3 protein: CASTPGQGAEEQYF
CDR3 DNA: TGTGCCAGCACACCGGGACAGGGGGCGGAGGAGCAGTACTTC
J gene: TRBJ2-7
V gene: TRBV6-1
clone size: .
D gene: TRBD1

CDR3 protein: CASSLAEWISGGAGELFF
CDR3 DNA: TGTGCCAGCAGCTTAGCGGAGTGGATAAGCGGGGGAGCCGGGGAGCTGTTTTTT
J gene: TRBJ2-2
V gene: TRBV7-6
clone size: many
D gene: TRBD2

CDR3 protein: CASSPTGLSQPQHF
CDR3 DNA: TGTGCCAGCAGCCCGACAGGCCTGAGTCAGCCCCAGCATTTT
J gene: TRBJ1-5
V gene: TRBV7-8
clone size: many
D gene: .

CDR3 protein: CASSYGDRSSYEQYF
CDR3 DNA: TGTGCCAGCAGTTACGGGGACAGGAGCTCCTACGAGCAGTACTTC
J gene: TRBJ2-7
V gene: TRBV6-6
clone size: .
D gene: TRBD1

CDR3 protein: CASSSSRPGNYGYTF
CDR3 DNA: TGTGCCAGCAGTTCCTCGCGGCCCGGTAACTATGGCTACACCTTC
J gene: TRBJ1-2
V gene: TRBV27
clone size: .
D gene: .

CDR3 protein: CASSLGGTVWGGLTGELFF
CDR3 DNA: TGTGCCAGCAGCTTAGGGGGGACAGTTTGGGGGGGCCTAACCGGGGAGCTGTTTTTT
J gene: TRBJ2-2
V gene: TRBV7-8
clone size: .
D gene: .

CDR3 protein: CASSFKGGEQYF
CDR3 DNA: TGTGCCAGCAGCTTTAAGGGCGGGGAGCAGTACTTC
J gene: TRBJ2-7
V gene: TRBV7-6
clone size: many
D gene: .

CDR3 protein: CASMEGYSYEQYF
CDR3 DNA: TGTGCCAGCATGGAGGGTTATTCCTACGAGCAGTACTTC
J gene: TRBJ2-7
V gene: TRBV6-2/TRBV6-3
clone size: many
D gene: .

CDR3 protein: CASSPILSMATNEKLFF
CDR3 DNA: TGTGCCAGCAGCCCTATCCTATCCATGGCAACTAATGAAAAACTGTTTTTT
J gene: TRBJ1-4
V gene: TRBV6-1
clone size: many
D gene: .

CDR3 protein: CASSVEGSPYNEQFF
CDR3 DNA: TGTGCCAGCAGCGTAGAGGGTTCCCCCTACAATGAGCAGTTCTTC
J gene: TRBJ2-1
V gene: TRBV9
clone size: few
D gene: .

CDR3 protein: CSAQGLPWQETQYF
CDR3 DNA: TGCAGTGCTCAGGGGCTTCCCTGGCAAGAGACCCAGTACTTC
J gene: TRBJ2-5
V gene: TRBV20-1
clone size: few
D gene: .

CDR3 protein: CASSRDNTGELFF
CDR3 DNA: TGTGCCAGCAGCCGGGACAATACCGGGGAGCTGTTTTTT
J gene: TRBJ2-2
V gene: TRBV7-3
clone size: .
D gene: .

CDR3 protein: CASSPGDRVGEQYF
CDR3 DNA: TGTGCCAGCAGTCCGGGGGACAGGGTCGGCGAGCAGTACTTC
J gene: TRBJ2-7
V gene: TRBV6-5
clone size: .
D gene: TRBD1

CDR3 protein: CASSQVASLRQFF
CDR3 DNA: TGTGCCAGCAGCCAAGTCGCGTCCTTGAGGCAGTTCTTC
J gene: TRBJ2-1
V gene: TRBV3-1
clone size: .
D gene: .